This T cell receptor (beta chain) derives from a study of immune reconstitution after stem cell transplant in scleroderma. Looked up from germline, CDR1 is SGHRS and CDR2 is YFSETQ. The CDR3 runs 15 residues. Trimming removed 3 bases at V and 4 bases at J, with 15 bases between. This clonotype has only a few counts. TCRdb passed the RT-PCR reads through MiXCR, listing each CDR3 protein once. The sample lists some 4,000 distinct CDR3 sequences, roughly 6.4% occurring once. The clonotype comes from a female donor with systemic sclerosis. This chain connects TRBV5-1 to TRBJ2-3, with a tentative D call TRBD1 (5 bases). This specimen was taken before or after autologous hematopoietic stem cell transplantation (not recorded which). The CDR3 is CASSSLFQGSDTQYF. CDR3 nucleotides: TGCGCCAGCAGCTCTCTTTTTCAGGGCTCAGATACGCAGTATTTT.